Shown below are 4 T cell receptor beta chains from a single sample sequenced in a study of identifying expanded T cells in peripheral blood. Assay: immunoSEQ multiplex PCR; the TCRdb copy retains only in-frame clones and omits some. The table records about 89,000 clones, 70% to 90% of them present only once. The material sequenced was blood. The receptors were sampled from a person aged 18 to 70 in good health.

V gene TRBV18 combines with J gene TRBJ1-5; tentatively, D is TRBD1 (6 bases). Between the trimmed V and J ends, which lost 0 bases and 4 bases, there was a span of 16 bases. CDR1 KGHSH and CDR2 LQKENI come from the germline V gene. The CDR3 contains 17 residues. CDR3 region: CASSPPGTQKVNQPQHF. The CDR3 bases are TGTGCCAGCTCACCACCGGGGACACAAAAAGTTAATCAGCCCCAGCATTTT.

The chain uses TRBV4-3 and TRBJ1-5; 10 nucleotides line up with TRBD1. The length of the CDR3 is 17 residues. V shed 0 bases, J shed 4 bases, and the junction held 6 bases outside the gene matches. CDR1 and CDR2 (germline): LGHNA, YSLEER. The CDR3 nucleotides are TGCGCCAGCAGCCAAGATCATAGGGGACAGGGGAATCAGCCCCAGCATTTT. Its protein product is CASSQDHRGQGNQPQHF.

The chain combines TRBV4-1 with TRBJ1-2; possibly TRBD1 for D (6 bases). The CDR3 extends over 16 amino acids. The V gene lost 1 base and the J gene lost 4 bases, with 16 bases spanning the gap. Per germline, CDR1 MGHRA and CDR2 YSYEKL. The CDR3, as DNA: TGCGCCAGCAGCCAAGCATCACAGGGTTTTGGCTATGGCTACACCTTC. Its protein product is CASSQASQGFGYGYTF.

The rearrangement links TRBV7-9 to TRBJ2-6; D unresolved. CDR3 length equals 13 residues. V was clipped by 8 bases and J by 0 bases, with 5 bases between them. Per the germline V gene, CDR1 is SEHNR and CDR2 is FQNEAQ (reference sequence). The DNA for the CDR3 is TGTGCCAGCCTTGACTCTGGGGCCAACGTCCTGACTTTC. Its protein product is CASLDSGANVLTF.